What follows are 25 T cell receptor beta chains derived from one specimen sequenced in a study of blood T cell repertoires in COVID-19. The repertoire was sequenced with immunoSEQ multiplex PCR; TCRdb's copy has only in-frame clones and lacks some. Of roughly 250,000 clones listed, roughly 88% were seen once; the top ten hold 2% to 2.5%. The sample was PBMCs or T cells enriched from blood (not recorded which). These receptors all stem from a woman between 35 and 50 years old with acute COVID-19.

Of note for this clone: Within the sample, other DNA sequences also encode this same CDR3. V is TRBV19 and J is TRBJ2-7, with D tentatively TRBD1 (6 bases). Germline loops: CDR1 LNHDA, CDR2 SQIVND (reference sequence). CDR3 length: 14 residues. The V end lost 1 base, the J end lost 0 bases, and 7 bases lay between the germline ends. For the CDR3, the DNA is TGTGCCAGTAGTATAGGAGGGGGCTCCTACGAGCAGTACTTC. It codes for CASSIGGGSYEQYF.

The rearrangement links TRBV6-6 to TRBJ1-3; 11 nucleotides match TRBD1. The CDR3 totals 15 residues. V dropped 2 bases and J dropped 8; count of bases not matched to a gene: 5. CDR1 is MNHNY and CDR2 is SVGAGI in the germline V gene (reference sequence). This CDR3 reads CASSYRDRGYDTIYF. CDR3 nucleotide sequence: TGTGCCAGCAGTTACCGGGACAGGGGGTATGACACCATATATTTT.

The chain couples TRBV29-1 to TRBJ2-7, with 11 bases aligning to TRBD2. Germline V gene lookup returns CDR1 SQVTM and CDR2 ANQGSEA. J gave up 5 bases and V 7 bases, and 10 bases lay outside the gene matches. CDR3 size: 14 residues. CDR3 nucleotides: TGCAGCGCTCAGAAGACTAGCGGGGCCGACGAGCAGTACTTC. This codes for CSAQKTSGADEQYF.

The rearrangement joins TRBV10-1 to TRBJ1-3; 11 nucleotides line up with TRBD1. The CDR3 spans 15 residues. Germline trimming cut 7 bases from V and 2 bases from J; bases unmatched to any gene: 4. The germline CDR1 and CDR2 sequences are WNHNN and SYGVQD (reference sequence). The CDR3: CASTGTGGTGNTIYF. CDR3 bases: TGCGCCAGCACGGGGACAGGGGGTACTGGAAACACCATATATTTT.

The count of this clone is one. The chain has TRBV4-3 and TRBJ2-4; D unclear. The germline V gene encodes CDR1 LGHNA and CDR2 YSLEER. CDR3 length equals 13 residues. V was cut by 0 bases and J by 4 bases, with 4 bases left in between. The CDR3 protein is CASSQDRKNIQYF. Written as DNA, the CDR3 is TGCGCCAGCAGCCAAGATCGGAAAAACATTCAGTACTTC.

V usage is TRBV5-1 and J usage is TRBJ1-2; 7 bases match TRBD1. CDR1 and CDR2 (germline): SGHRS, YFSETQ. Trimming removed 2 bases from V and 6 bases from J; junction bases left unmatched: 4. CDR3 length equals 13 residues. CDR3 sequence (DNA): TGCGCCAGCAGCTTACAGGGGTGGGATGGCTACACCTTC. Translating gives CASSLQGWDGYTF.

The rearrangement links TRBV2 to TRBJ2-7, with 10 bases lining up with TRBD1. Germline V CDR1 and CDR2: SNHLY, FYNNEI. The CDR3 length is 14 residues. The V segment lost 5 bases and the J segment 5 bases; nucleotides outside the gene matches: 6. The DNA of the CDR3 is TGTGCCAGCAGTCGGGACAGGGGAATCGACGAGCAGTACTTC. Translating gives CASSRDRGIDEQYF.

The chain joins TRBV6-4 to TRBJ2-7; 7 bases are a match to TRBD1. The V segment lost 10 bases and the J segment 11 bases; nucleotides outside the gene matches: 23. Germline CDR1 reads MRHNA; CDR2 reads SNTAGT. The CDR3 is 15 residues long. The CDR3 here is CATPGQRIYRAPKYF. Here the CDR3 DNA reads TGTGCCACACCGGGACAGCGGATCTACCGAGCCCCCAAGTACTTC.

The DNA for the CDR3 is TGTGCCAGCAGCCGGGATGAAAATGAAAAACTGTTTTTT. It yields the protein CASSRDENEKLFF. The chain has TRBV5-4 and TRBJ1-4; no reliable D call. V was shortened by 4 bases and J by 5 bases, with 9 bases between the two germline ends. Germline loops: CDR1 SGHNT, CDR2 YYREEE (reference sequence). This CDR3 contains 13 residues.

The chain combines TRBV6-2 or TRBV6-3 with TRBJ1-1, with TRBD1 matching over 7 bases. V shed 0 bases, J shed 1 base, and the junction held 8 bases outside the gene matches. This CDR3 has 17 amino acids. Germline-derived CDR1 and CDR2 are MNHEY and SVGEGT. CDR3 bases: TGTGCCAGCAGTTACTCGCCCCCGACAGGGAGGAACACTGAAGCTTTCTTT. Its protein is CASSYSPPTGRNTEAFF.

The rearrangement uses TRBV30 and TRBJ1-6; no reliable D call. Germline CDR1 reads GTSNPN; CDR2 reads SVGIG (reference sequence). V lost 1 base and J lost 10, with 14 bases in between. The length of the CDR3 is 14 residues. The CDR3 DNA follows: TGTGCCTGGAGTGATCTCACCGGGAGGTCACCCCTCCACTTT. Translated: CAWSDLTGRSPLHF. The variable domain in full, completed from reference TRBV30 and TRBJ1-6, reads SQTIHQWPATLVQPVGSPLSLECTVEGTSNPNLYWYRQAAGRGLQLLFYSVGIGQISSEVPQNLSASRPQDRQFILSSKKLLLSDSGFYLCAWSDLTGRSPLHFGNGTRLTVT.

CDR3 in amino acids: CASSYTWEAEQYF. In DNA, the CDR3 is TGTGCCAGCAGTTACACGTGGGAGGCCGAGCAGTACTTC. This chain connects TRBV6-5 to TRBJ2-7; possible D gene TRBD2, 6 bases. The V gene's germline CDR1 is MNHEY and CDR2 SVGAGI. CDR3 size: 13 residues. Trimming took 2 bases from V and 6 from J, leaving 11 bases between them.

J is TRBJ1-4 and V is TRBV6-1; D may be TRBD1 (6 bases). Germline V CDR1 and CDR2: MNHNS, SASEGT. Trimming pared 3 bases from V and 8 bases from J, leaving 16 bases between. The CDR3 loop spans 15 amino acids. CDR3 sequence reads: CASSDGWGRGEKLFF. DNA of the CDR3: TGTGCCAGCAGTGATGGTTGGGGGAGGGGGGAAAAACTGTTTTTT.

This chain links TRBV19 with TRBJ1-3, with D unresolved. The CDR3 totals 16 residues. The V end lost 2 bases, the J end lost 4 bases, and 15 bases lay between the germline ends. Germline V gene data show CDR1 as LNHDA and CDR2 as SQIVND (reference sequence). CDR3 protein: CASSISPGTGGNTIYF. The CDR3 DNA sequence: TGTGCCAGTAGTATATCCCCAGGCACCGGAGGAAACACCATATATTTT.

This chain joins TRBV19 and TRBJ2-6; tentative D call: TRBD1 (5 bases). This CDR3 contains 15 residues. The V and J ends lost 6 bases and 0 bases respectively, with 9 bases between them. Germline V gives CDR1 LNHDA, CDR2 SQIVND (reference sequence). The CDR3 DNA is TGTGCCAGTAGCGACAGCCTCTCTGGGGCCAACGTCCTGACTTTC. Translation gives CASSDSLSGANVLTF.

V usage is TRBV5-6 and J usage is TRBJ2-2; 8 bases map to TRBD1. Germline CDR1 reads SGHDT; CDR2 reads YYEEEE. V was clipped by 5 bases and J by 5 bases; unmatched bases: 8. The CDR3 loop spans 15 amino acids. The CDR3 reads CASSPGQGRTGELFF. The CDR3 DNA reads as TGTGCCAGCAGTCCAGGACAGGGTCGGACCGGGGAGCTGTTTTTT.

The rearrangement links TRBV12-3 or TRBV12-4 to TRBJ2-1; D is ambiguous. CDR3 size: 11 residues. The ends were cut back, 0 bases at V and 10 bases at J, with 4 bases in the middle. DNA of the CDR3: TGTGCCAGCAGTTTAGCGGCCGAGCAGTTCTTC. Translation gives CASSLAAEQFF.

This rearrangement joins TRBV9 to TRBJ1-5, with TRBD1 matching 10 bases. Germline V CDR1 and CDR2: SGDLS, YYNGEE. The CDR3 extends over 17 amino acids. V lost 3 bases, J lost 4 bases, and 10 bases stayed unmatched. The CDR3 loop is CASSAGSGTGENQPQHF. CDR3 DNA: TGTGCCAGCAGCGCGGGATCCGGGACAGGGGAGAATCAGCCCCAGCATTTT.

The chain employs TRBV6-5 and TRBJ1-2, with 7 bases that match TRBD1. Germline V gives CDR1 MNHEY, CDR2 SVGAGI. The CDR3 is 13 residues long. After removal of 6 bases from V and 6 bases from J, the junction contained 7 bases not matched to a gene. The CDR3, as DNA: TGTGCCAGCAGCCCGACAGGGAACGATGGCTACACCTTC. Translated, it gives CASSPTGNDGYTF.

Here the CDR3 reads CARTGGNQPQHF. In DNA form, the CDR3 reads TGTGCCAGAACAGGGGGCAATCAGCCCCAGCATTTT. V is TRBV19 and J is TRBJ1-5, with 7 positions matching TRBD1. The germline CDR1 and CDR2 sequences are LNHDA and SQIVND (reference sequence). The CDR3 runs 12 residues. V lost 9 bases to trimming and J lost 2 bases; unmatched junction nucleotides: 1.

This CDR3 reads CASSVGSTGELFF. CDR3 DNA: TGTGCCAGCAGCGTAGGCAGTACCGGGGAGCTGTTTTTT. The rearrangement joins TRBV9 to TRBJ2-2; no clear D. Germline V gene sequence: CDR1 SGDLS, CDR2 YYNGEE. The CDR3 loop spans 13 amino acids. V dropped 0 bases and J dropped 5 bases, with 5 bases sitting between them.

This clone was seen a handful of times. The chain links TRBV19 to TRBJ1-5; D possibly corresponds to TRBD1 (5 bases). V lost 1 base and J 0 bases, leaving 7 bases between the germline ends. The CDR3 is 15 residues long. CDR1 and CDR2 (germline): LNHDA, SQIVND (reference sequence). In nucleotides, the CDR3 is TGTGCCAGTAGTATAGGGGGGGATAGCAATCAGCCCCAGCATTTT. Amino acids: CASSIGGDSNQPQHF.

The J gene is TRBJ2-1, the V gene TRBV2; 9 bases align to TRBD2. J gave up 2 bases and V 3 bases, and 5 bases lay outside the gene matches. The CDR3 runs to 16 residues. Per germline, CDR1 SNHLY and CDR2 FYNNEI. The CDR3 loop is CASSEERGVTYNEQFF. The CDR3 DNA sequence: TGTGCCAGCAGTGAGGAGCGGGGGGTCACCTACAATGAGCAGTTCTTC.

In DNA form, the CDR3 reads TGTGCCAGCAGCTTAGGGACAGGGTGGAACATTCAGTACTTC. Its translation: CASSLGTGWNIQYF. V gene TRBV7-9 combines with J gene TRBJ2-4; 8 bases map to TRBD1. CDR1 and CDR2 (germline): SEHNR, FQNEAQ (reference sequence). The trim removed 1 base at V and 7 bases at J, leaving 3 bases unmatched. The CDR3 spans 14 residues.

The genes are TRBV19 and TRBJ1-5, with 9 bases lining up with TRBD1. Germline V CDR1 and CDR2: LNHDA, SQIVND (reference sequence). This CDR3 spans 16 amino acids. The V gene end was trimmed by 5 bases and the J gene end by 5 bases; junction bases not matched to a gene: 10. The CDR3 nucleotides read TGTGCCAGTAGTCGTCTACAGGGGGCAAGGGATCAGCCCCAGCATTTT. Its protein product is CASSRLQGARDQPQHF.